This T cell receptor beta chain stems from a study of blood T cell repertoires in COVID-19 (dated by TCRdb to the early 2020s). Context from the whole study: Samples from collaborators originated in the United States, Italy and Spain and spanned both the acute and convalescent phases of COVID-19. The prospective study material was composed of cDNA or gDNA derived from T cells, B-cell-depleted T cells, or PBMCs. Deeply sampled blood TCRbeta repertoires from subjects exposed to, actively infected with, or recovered from COVID-19 were included in the dataset. The repertoires were released in a freely available public database intended as a resource for research on the immune response to SARS-CoV-2. Samples were obtained from the ongoing ImmuneRACE study (first 160 participants) and from 1,254 subjects provided by 6 global collaborators. The sample metadata nearly always contained a de-identified subject ID, COVID-19 status, age in years and sex. HLA class I and class II types, where available, came from metadata supplied by the sample provider rather than from assay-based typing.

This clone showed up just a few times. Its antigen is unknown. Nothing much larger sits one base from this clone, and base qualities are not available. One collaborating source in Seattle enrolled patients during active infection and followed them longitudinally through the course of disease. Whole blood was collected in K2EDTA tubes by collaborating institutions according to the institutions' own protocols. For TCRbeta analysis, collaborators shipped samples in one of three forms: frozen whole blood, isolated PBMCs, or DNA extracted from either of those sample types. Here is what the overall study found, with its caveats: How much clinical and demographic metadata was included differed by source and by participant, and the metadata was provided uncurated.

The immunoSEQ Assay, a bias-controlled multiplex PCR, was used to amplify TCRbeta CDR3 regions from genomic DNA. As for the authors' bioinformatics: Nucleated cell counts per sample were estimated from amplification of reference gene primers within the assay. To quantify the absolute abundance of each unique TCRbeta CDR3 rearrangement, sequence reads were collapsed and filtered. For each sample, productive Simpson clonality was calculated as the square root of Simpson's diversity index over productive rearrangements. TCRdb took this table from immuneACCESS and kept in-frame rearrangements with V and J called. Such tables lack part of the clones; where checked against another copy, unresolved V genes explain under half of the gap, and the rest is unexplained. From that table come the V and J calls and clone size; the DNA was used to work out D and trimming. Present in this sample are about 250,000 clones, under 85% of which were seen just once. Roughly 0.87% of the sample is in the top ten clones.

This sequence was found in a human donor with COVID-19, enrolled during active disease. The donor label of this sample is uncertain. The specimen sequenced was peripheral blood.

The nucleotides are TGTGCCAGCAGCTGGGGAGGGACCGGGGAGCTGTTTTTT. The resulting protein is CASSWGGTGELFF. This sequence uses TRBV7-3 and TRBJ2-2; TRBD2 lines up with 7 middle nucleotides. From a lookup of the germline V gene, CDR1 and CDR2 are SGHTA and FQGTGA. The CDR3 contains 13 residues, cysteine and phenylalanine counted. Solely the CDR3 DNA is kept, with 39 bases framed from the first base. Relative to germline, V is missing 4 bases and J is missing 5 bases, with 1 base of the junction outside any gene match. The full variable domain, with segments outside the CDR3 supplied by the reference TRBV7-3 and TRBJ2-2 proteins, appears as GAGVSQTPSNKVTEKGKYVELRCDPISGHTALYWYRQSLGQGPEFLIYFQGTGAADDSGLPNDRFFAVRPEGSVSTLKIQRTERGDSAVYLCASSWGGTGELFFGEGSRLTVL.